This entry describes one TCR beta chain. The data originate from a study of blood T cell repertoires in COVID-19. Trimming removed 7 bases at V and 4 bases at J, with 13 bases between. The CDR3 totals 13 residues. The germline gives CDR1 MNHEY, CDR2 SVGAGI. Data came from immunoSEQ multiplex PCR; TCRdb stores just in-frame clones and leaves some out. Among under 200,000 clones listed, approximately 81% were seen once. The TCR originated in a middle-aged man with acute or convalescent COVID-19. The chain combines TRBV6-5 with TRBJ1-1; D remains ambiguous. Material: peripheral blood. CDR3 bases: TGTGCCAGCAACCTGGGAGGAGGCACTGAAGCTTTCTTT. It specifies CASNLGGGTEAFF.